This T cell receptor (beta chain) was obtained from a study of cytomegalovirus exposure and HLA in healthy donors. Broader study findings: An analysis was carried out at a later point. It showed that HLA-associated TCR beta chains were more clonally expanded than equally common non-associated chains.

The PCR employed 60 Vbeta primers together with 13 Jbeta primers. The protocol was immunoSEQ multiplex PCR, while the TCRdb copy is restricted to in-frame clones and leaves out a portion. The repertoire consists of 90,000 to 130,000 clones, with under 70% occurring once and the leading ten covering roughly 8.7%. V dropped 4 bases and J dropped 8 bases, with 15 bases sitting between them. Germline V gene lookup returns CDR1 SGHDT and CDR2 YYEEEE. The CDR3 contains 13 residues. Points on this clone: Antigen: not known.

This TCR was sampled from a man aged 25 to 40 in good health and CMV-seropositive. Sequencing was done on a sample of PBMCs. The chain joins TRBV5-6 to TRBJ1-2; D unresolved. The CDR3 region is CASSPADGLGYTF. The CDR3 bases are TGTGCCAGCAGCCCGGCGGACGGACTCGGCTACACCTTC.